A selection of T cell receptor beta chains follows, all from one sample in a study of T-cell memory formation after mild COVID-19. In TCRdb, the 5' RACE reads were re-called with MiXCR into one record per CDR3 protein. The sample consists of roughly 150,000 distinct CDR3 sequences, 10% to 15% of them appearing once. Sequencing was performed on PBMCs or a T cell subset sorted from them (not recorded which). These receptors all come from a man aged 18-30 years who had mild COVID-19 (a few samples of this study predate the infection). Cell type and time point are not known. The conserved cysteine and the conserved F or W are not part of the CDR3 here. Rows may omit the clone size; those that give it use once, few, many or a size class.

abundance: .; v_gene: TRBV6-2/TRBV6-3; j_gene: TRBJ1-1; CDR3aa: ASSALPGRTTNTEAF
abundance: few; v_gene: TRBV5-1; j_gene: TRBJ1-1; CDR3aa: ASSLGLSTEAF
abundance: few; v_gene: TRBV2; j_gene: TRBJ1-5; CDR3aa: ASARGSPNQPQH
abundance: once; v_gene: TRBV19; j_gene: TRBJ1-5; CDR3aa: ASRPGQGGQPQH
abundance: few; v_gene: TRBV6-5; j_gene: TRBJ2-3; CDR3aa: ASSYWSTDTQY
abundance: .; v_gene: TRBV20-1; j_gene: TRBJ1-1; CDR3aa: SAPGQGAEAF
abundance: .; v_gene: TRBV4-2; j_gene: TRBJ2-4; CDR3aa: ASSQDPSNIQY
abundance: .; v_gene: TRBV18; j_gene: TRBJ1-2; CDR3aa: ASSPGGGLYYGYT
abundance: many; v_gene: TRBV4-3; j_gene: TRBJ2-7; CDR3aa: ASSPYVGTEQY
abundance: .; v_gene: TRBV12-3/TRBV12-4; j_gene: TRBJ2-7; CDR3aa: ASSYPGLREQY
abundance: many; v_gene: TRBV7-2; j_gene: TRBJ2-3; CDR3aa: ASSLMSDTQY
abundance: few; v_gene: TRBV6-2/TRBV6-3; j_gene: TRBJ1-5; CDR3aa: ASRERNQPQH
abundance: few; v_gene: TRBV5-1; j_gene: TRBJ2-6; CDR3aa: ASSFRNRVSGANVLT
abundance: .; v_gene: TRBV7-7; j_gene: TRBJ2-2; CDR3aa: ASSLGYRATGELF
abundance: few; v_gene: TRBV4-3; j_gene: TRBJ1-4; CDR3aa: ASSQVLGDGSEKLF
abundance: few; v_gene: TRBV7-9; j_gene: TRBJ1-1; CDR3aa: ASSPRPGPSDKAEAF
abundance: .; v_gene: TRBV7-6; j_gene: TRBJ2-1; CDR3aa: ASSFELAGDHNEQF
abundance: few; v_gene: TRBV29-1; j_gene: TRBJ2-2; CDR3aa: SVVVASNTGELF
abundance: few; v_gene: TRBV7-8; j_gene: TRBJ2-5; CDR3aa: ASSSGDRETQY
abundance: few; v_gene: TRBV5-1; j_gene: TRBJ1-1; CDR3aa: ASSFQGPNTEAF
abundance: few; v_gene: TRBV10-2; j_gene: TRBJ2-7; CDR3aa: ASRGDRVYEQY
abundance: many; v_gene: TRBV5-6; j_gene: TRBJ1-5; CDR3aa: ASSADSNQPQH
abundance: .; v_gene: TRBV5-1; j_gene: TRBJ2-3; CDR3aa: ASSPVSGGATDTQY
abundance: .; v_gene: TRBV30; j_gene: TRBJ2-1; CDR3aa: AWKRGLGRNYNEQF
abundance: .; v_gene: TRBV5-6; j_gene: TRBJ1-6; CDR3aa: ASSLLEGYYNSPLH
abundance: .; v_gene: TRBV4-3; j_gene: TRBJ2-6; CDR3aa: ASTPGGLVSGANVLT
abundance: few; v_gene: TRBV28; j_gene: TRBJ1-2; CDR3aa: ASGRSRRGYT
abundance: few; v_gene: TRBV20-1; j_gene: TRBJ1-3; CDR3aa: SASRSGGNTIY
abundance: .; v_gene: TRBV5-1; j_gene: TRBJ2-5; CDR3aa: ASSSRHTYQETQY
abundance: .; v_gene: TRBV9; j_gene: TRBJ1-2; CDR3aa: ASSVARTDYGYT
abundance: .; v_gene: TRBV19; j_gene: TRBJ2-7; CDR3aa: ASSIFQGSYEQY
abundance: few; v_gene: TRBV6-5; j_gene: TRBJ2-2; CDR3aa: ASSWQGNTGELF
abundance: .; v_gene: TRBV6-6; j_gene: TRBJ2-2; CDR3aa: ASSYSSMATGELF
abundance: .; v_gene: TRBV5-1; j_gene: TRBJ2-3; CDR3aa: ASSFEGGSDTQY
abundance: .; v_gene: TRBV29-1; j_gene: TRBJ2-3; CDR3aa: SVVFRDSYTQY
abundance: few; v_gene: TRBV4-1; j_gene: TRBJ2-7; CDR3aa: ASSPMGVPGQSGRDSYEQY
abundance: .; v_gene: TRBV19; j_gene: TRBJ2-3; CDR3aa: ARLTGSMDTQY
abundance: few; v_gene: TRBV3-1; j_gene: TRBJ1-5; CDR3aa: ASSDSYNQPQH
abundance: few; v_gene: TRBV29-1; j_gene: TRBJ2-3; CDR3aa: SVLPAGGSDTQY
abundance: many; v_gene: TRBV5-1; j_gene: TRBJ2-4; CDR3aa: ASSLDGFRGKNIQY
abundance: .; v_gene: TRBV5-1; j_gene: TRBJ2-1; CDR3aa: ASSSAPGTSDEQF
abundance: .; v_gene: TRBV5-1; j_gene: TRBJ2-2; CDR3aa: ASSGGGFTGELF
abundance: few; v_gene: TRBV4-1; j_gene: TRBJ1-4; CDR3aa: ASSRHALQGRNEKLF
abundance: .; v_gene: TRBV5-1; j_gene: TRBJ2-3; CDR3aa: ASSLERPRTDTQY
abundance: few; v_gene: TRBV25-1; j_gene: TRBJ1-2; CDR3aa: ASSDPAGISYGYT
abundance: few; v_gene: TRBV3-1; j_gene: TRBJ1-6; CDR3aa: ASSQVSTSPLH
abundance: .; v_gene: TRBV29-1; j_gene: TRBJ1-1; CDR3aa: STQDTEAF
abundance: few; v_gene: TRBV4-1; j_gene: TRBJ2-5; CDR3aa: ASRIVTGQETQY
abundance: .; v_gene: TRBV14; j_gene: TRBJ1-2; CDR3aa: ASSQAAGSTINYGYT
abundance: few; v_gene: TRBV7-2; j_gene: TRBJ1-5; CDR3aa: ASSLVSGSNQPQH
abundance: few; v_gene: TRBV5-1; j_gene: TRBJ1-2; CDR3aa: ASSSGTGENYGYT
abundance: few; v_gene: TRBV9; j_gene: TRBJ2-3; CDR3aa: ASSAGLGADTQY